The present entry profiles one TCR beta chain with its context. Antigen specificity is unknown. This CDR3 comprises 15 residues. CDR1 MNHNY and CDR2 SVGAGI come from the germline V gene (reference sequence). Trimming shortened V by 0 bases and J by 7 bases, and 12 bases separated the two germline ends. Primers included in the PCR were 60 Vbeta and 13 Jbeta primers. TCRdb's table, derived via immunoSEQ multiplex PCR, lists solely in-frame clones and lacks some. The sample has 200,000 to 250,000 clones, approximately 80% seen once. The data stem from a study of cytomegalovirus exposure and HLA in healthy donors. Study-wide results and caveats: Associated with cytomegalovirus, according to the listing, were around 160 TCR beta chains.

Input material: PBMCs. The TCR sequence derives from a boy aged 2 to 10 in good health and CMV-seronegative. This chain connects TRBV6-6 to TRBJ1-4; D may be TRBD1 (5 bases). The CDR3 is CASSYSTAGGEKLFF. The CDR3, as DNA: TGTGCCAGCAGTTACTCGACAGCCGGGGGTGAAAAACTGTTTTTT.